Included here is one T cell receptor beta chain sequence, with context. The CDR3 runs 15 residues. The junction had 3 bases not matched to a gene; V was cut back by 0 bases and J by 5 bases. Germline lookup yields CDR1 MRHNA and CDR2 SNTAGT. Authors' methods: Quantification of nucleated cells was approximated via reference gene primer amplification. Some clones are missing from TCRdb's copy, which holds only in-frame ones; the method was immunoSEQ multiplex PCR. That table gives V, J and clone size, and the DNA gave D and trimming. The sample consists of just over 90,000 clones, about three quarters of them appearing once. The sample is drawn from a study of blood T cell repertoires in COVID-19. Study details: Samples representing acute and convalescent COVID-19 were sourced from the United States, Italy and Spain.

The source of this sequence is a man between 65 and 85 years old with acute or convalescent COVID-19. Material: peripheral blood. V is TRBV6-4 and J is TRBJ1-1; TRBD1 aligns across 10 bases. CDR3 nucleotide sequence: TGTGCCAGCAGTGACTCAGGGACAGGGGAGACTGAAGCTTTCTTT. Residues: CASSDSGTGETEAFF.